This TCR beta chain was profiled in a study of beta chain features in type 1 diabetes. Whole-study findings and limits: Shorter TCRB CDR3s, moderately but significantly so, were found in Type 1 diabetes patients in all four CD4+ subsets.

A remark on this clone: Antigen specificity is unknown.

CDR1 SQVTM and CDR2 ANQGSEA come from the germline V gene. The trim removed 6 bases at V and 4 bases at J, leaving 9 bases unmatched. This CDR3 spans 15 amino acids. Sequencing targeted expressed TCRB transcripts, as all isolated RNA had been reverse transcribed. TCRdb's copy holds only in-frame clones and misses some; the assay was immunoSEQ multiplex PCR. In the table there are under 130,000 clones, roughly 28% of which are singletons. This TCR was sampled from a woman under 30 with type 1 diabetes. Sequencing input: central memory CD4+ T cells from blood. The chain recombines TRBV29-1 with TRBJ1-3, with TRBD1 identical over 10 bases. CDR3 loop: CSVSPGTGEGNTIYF. The DNA of the CDR3 is TGCAGCGTATCCCCCGGGACAGGGGAAGGAAACACCATATATTTT.